The 31 T cell receptor beta chains below were found in one sample sequenced in a study of blood T cell repertoires in COVID-19. Here immunoSEQ multiplex PCR was the method, and the copy in TCRdb shows in-frame clones only, minus some. The table has some 130,000 clones, about 88% seen once; the top ten hold under 4.5%. Sequenced: peripheral blood. The origin of the receptors is a man in his fifties with active COVID-19.

The chain carries TRBV19 and TRBJ1-4, with D possibly matching TRBD1 (6 bases). Trimming cost V 3 bases and J 7 bases, with 12 bases left between them. CDR1 is LNHDA and CDR2 is SQIVND in the germline V gene (reference sequence). The CDR3 is 14 residues long. The CDR3 bases are TGTGCCAGTAGTATTGTACAGGGCGGTGAAAAACTGTTTTTT. It specifies CASSIVQGGEKLFF.

The chain carries TRBV20-1 and TRBJ2-1; the D gene is possibly TRBD2 (7 bases). CDR3 length equals 15 residues. Germline V CDR1 and CDR2: DFQATT, SNEGSKA (reference sequence). Trimming took 3 bases from V and 6 from J, leaving 18 bases between them. The CDR3: CSASWGGEGTNEQFF. The CDR3 DNA sequence: TGCAGTGCTAGTTGGGGGGGCGAGGGTACCAATGAGCAGTTCTTC.

This chain links TRBV5-4 with TRBJ1-4; 8 positions match TRBD1. CDR3 length: 15 residues. Germline-derived CDR1 and CDR2 are SGHNT and YYREEE (reference sequence). Germline trimming cut 5 bases from V and 7 bases from J; bases unmatched to any gene: 10. CDR3 amino acids: CASRSGGPWGEKLFF. CDR3 DNA sequence: TGTGCCAGCAGATCAGGGGGCCCATGGGGTGAAAAACTGTTTTTT.

This chain connects TRBV6-6 to TRBJ1-1; possibly TRBD1 for D (5 bases). CDR3 length: 15 residues. The germline V and J ends were trimmed by 6 bases and 2 bases, with 16 bases remaining between them. Per germline, CDR1 MNHNY and CDR2 SVGAGI (reference sequence). CDR3 coding DNA: TGTGCCAGCAGCCCCCAGGTAGGGGCAAACACTGAAGCTTTCTTT. As protein: CASSPQVGANTEAFF.

This chain links TRBV19 with TRBJ1-4; no clear D. Germline-derived CDR1 and CDR2 are LNHDA and SQIVND (reference sequence). V lost 5 bases and J 8 bases, leaving 27 bases between the germline ends. CDR3 length: 18 residues. CDR3 region: CASSARGETVNQREKLFF. The CDR3 region has the DNA TGTGCCAGTAGTGCCCGCGGCGAGACGGTCAACCAGCGGGAAAAACTGTTTTTT.

The chain couples TRBV27 to TRBJ2-5; 7 bases fit TRBD2. The V segment lost 9 bases and the J segment 6 bases; nucleotides outside the gene matches: 10. The V gene's germline CDR1 is MNHEY and CDR2 SMNVEV (reference sequence). This CDR3 comprises 13 residues. The CDR3 DNA reads TGTGCCAGTTCAGCGGGGCTCTATAAGACCCAGTACTTC. Its protein product is CASSAGLYKTQYF.

The J gene is TRBJ1-5, the V gene TRBV7-8; no clear D gene. This CDR3 comprises 12 residues. Trimming removed 5 bases from V and 7 bases from J, with 9 bases in between. Per the germline V gene, CDR1 is SGHVS and CDR2 is FQNEAQ. CDR3 region: CASSQAVQPQHF. DNA for the CDR3: TGTGCCAGCAGCCAGGCGGTGCAGCCCCAGCATTTT.

This chain links TRBV9 with TRBJ1-6, with 7 bases fitting TRBD1. V was pared by 1 base and J by 10 bases, with 8 bases of the junction left unmatched. The germline V gene encodes CDR1 SGDLS and CDR2 YYNGEE. The length of the CDR3 is 15 residues. Here the CDR3 reads CASSVISGGDSPLHF. The CDR3 coding sequence is TGTGCCAGCAGCGTAATTTCAGGGGGAGACTCACCCCTCCACTTT.

The chain couples TRBV6-2 or TRBV6-3 to TRBJ1-5; D may be TRBD1 (5 bases). This CDR3 is built from 14 residues. Germline V gives CDR1 MNHEY, CDR2 SVGEGT. Trimming pared 6 bases from V and 1 base from J, leaving 10 bases between. DNA of the CDR3: TGTGCCAGCAGCCGACAGACAAGCAATCAGCCCCAGCATTTT. Its protein is CASSRQTSNQPQHF.

Here the CDR3 reads CASSPRGAANTGELFF. CDR3 in DNA: TGTGCCAGCAGCCCCCGGGGGGCCGCGAACACCGGGGAGCTGTTTTTT. This chain uses TRBV9 with TRBJ2-2; D perhaps matches TRBD2 (7 bases). The germline V gene encodes CDR1 SGDLS and CDR2 YYNGEE. Trimming cost V 4 bases and J 0 bases, with 13 bases left between them. This CDR3 has 16 residues.

The rearrangement links TRBV13 to TRBJ2-2; D is perhaps TRBD1 (7 bases). V lost 3 bases to trimming and J lost 0 bases, with 8 bases between them. Germline values: CDR1 PRHDT, CDR2 FYEKMQ (reference sequence). The CDR3 extends over 15 amino acids. This chain's CDR3 is CASSFRGANTGELFF. As DNA, the CDR3 is TGTGCCAGCAGCTTCAGGGGGGCGAACACCGGGGAGCTGTTTTTT. Variable domain in full (rest from reference TRBV13 and TRBJ2-2): AAGVIQSPRHLIKEKRETATLKCYPIPRHDTVYWYQQGPGQDPQFLISFYEKMQSDKGSIPDRFSAQQFSDYHSELNMSSLELGDSALYFCASSFRGANTGELFFGEGSRLTVL.

V is TRBV5-1 and J is TRBJ2-3; the match to TRBD2 covers 11 bases. Looked up from germline, CDR1 is SGHRS and CDR2 is YFSETQ. V lost 4 bases to trimming and J lost 0 bases; unmatched junction nucleotides: 7. This CDR3 has 17 residues. In DNA, the CDR3 is TGCGCCAGCAGCGCGGGGAGGACTAGCGGGAGCACAGATACGCAGTATTTT. Protein sequence: CASSAGRTSGSTDTQYF. Full variable domain (outside the CDR3, taken from reference TRBV5-1 and TRBJ2-3): KAGVTQTPRYLIKTRGQQVTLSCSPISGHRSVSWYQQTPGQGLQFLFEYFSETQRNKGNFPGRFSGRQFSNSRSEMNVSTLELGDSALYLCASSAGRTSGSTDTQYFGPGTRLTVL.

The chain is built from TRBV11-2 and TRBJ1-2; the D is unclear. The CDR3 is made up of 17 amino acids. Germline values: CDR1 SGHAT, CDR2 FQNNGV. Trimming took off 4 bases at V and 1 base at J, with 19 bases between the two ends. In DNA, the CDR3 is TGTGCCAGCAGCTCCAGATTACGGGTACCGGATAACTATGGCTACACCTTC. Its protein product is CASSSRLRVPDNYGYTF.

The rearrangement links TRBV7-9 to TRBJ2-7; maybe TRBD1 (6 bases). V was cut by 5 bases and J by 4 bases, with 15 bases left in between. The CDR3 extends over 14 amino acids. Looked up from germline, CDR1 is SEHNR and CDR2 is FQNEAQ (reference sequence). CDR3: CASSPPAGAYEQYF. For the CDR3, the DNA is TGTGCCAGCAGCCCCCCAGCAGGGGCGTACGAGCAGTACTTC. Using reference TRBV7-9 and TRBJ2-7 for the parts outside the CDR3, the full variable domain is DTGVSQNPRHKITKRGQNVTFRCDPISEHNRLYWYRQTLGQGPEFLTYFQNEAQLEKSRLLSDRFSAERPKGSFSTLEIQRTEQGDSAMYLCASSPPAGAYEQYFGPGTRLTVT.

The rearrangement joins TRBV7-2 to TRBJ2-3; unclear D gene. V dropped 3 bases and J dropped 2 bases, with 6 bases sitting between them. The germline CDR1 and CDR2 sequences are SGHTA and FQGNSA. This CDR3 has 13 amino acids. The CDR3 DNA reads as TGTGCCAGCAGCTTGGGCCTCACAGATACGCAGTATTTT. Its protein is CASSLGLTDTQYF.

This clone was recorded only once. This sequence joins TRBV4-1 and TRBJ1-1; 8 bases fit TRBD1. V was pared by 2 bases and J by 10 bases, with 6 bases of the junction left unmatched. The germline gives CDR1 MGHRA, CDR2 YSYEKL. The CDR3 sequence is 13 residues long. The CDR3, as DNA: TGCGCCAGCAGCCAACTGGACAGGGATGGAGCTTTCTTT. Protein: CASSQLDRDGAFF.

Details on this clone: One end of the junction does not line up with germline, which may come from a read error. The J gene is TRBJ2-7, the V gene TRBV11-2, with D maybe TRBD1 (6 bases). The length of the CDR3 is 14 residues. Germline-derived CDR1 and CDR2 are SGHAT and FQNNGV. CDR3 sequence (DNA): TGTGCCAGCAGCGTAGACAGGTCCGCCTACGAGCAGTACTTC. This sequence encodes CASSVDRSAYEQYF.

This clone was observed once. The genes are TRBV18 and TRBJ2-1, with 9 positions matching TRBD2. Germline V CDR1 and CDR2: KGHSH, LQKENI. CDR3 length equals 17 residues. The junction had 7 bases not matched to a gene; V was cut back by 3 bases and J by 1 base. DNA of the CDR3: TGTGCCAGCTCACCGTCGCGGGGGGGCATTTCCTACAATGAGCAGTTCTTC. Protein product: CASSPSRGGISYNEQFF.

The gene calls are TRBV11-2 and TRBJ2-7, with TRBD1 matching 8 bases. Trimming took 5 bases from V and 3 from J; bases not matched to a gene: 3. The CDR3 is 13 amino acids. Germline CDR1 is SGHAT and CDR2 is FQNNGV. As DNA, the CDR3 is TGTGCCAGCAGCCCCGACAGGGGCTACGAGCAGTACGTC. Protein sequence: CASSPDRGYEQYV.

This clone appeared a few times. The J gene is TRBJ1-6, the V gene TRBV19, with a possible D match to TRBD1 (5 bases). The V gene lost 10 bases and the J gene lost 9 bases, with 16 bases spanning the gap. CDR1 LNHDA and CDR2 SQIVND come from the germline V gene (reference sequence). The CDR3 covers 13 residues. For the CDR3, the DNA is TGTGCCACTCGGGGGGTAAGGGGTTCACCCCTCCACTTT. Protein: CATRGVRGSPLHF.

The V call is TRBV5-1, the J call TRBJ2-3; 9 bases map to TRBD1. The V gene's germline CDR1 is SGHRS and CDR2 YFSETQ. Losses at the gene ends were 4 bases for V and 3 bases for J; bases not matched to a gene: 3. The CDR3 length is 14 residues. For the CDR3, the DNA is TGCGCCAGCAGCCGGGACAGGGTAACAGATACGCAGTATTTT. This translates into CASSRDRVTDTQYF.

The chain recombines TRBV10-3 with TRBJ1-5, with TRBD1 matching over 10 bases. V lost 1 base to trimming and J lost 4 bases; unmatched junction nucleotides: 4. The CDR3 runs 16 residues. Germline CDR1 reads ENHRY; CDR2 reads SYGVKD. The CDR3 region is CAISELGTGANQPQHF. The DNA for the CDR3 is TGTGCCATCAGTGAGTTGGGGACAGGGGCAAATCAGCCCCAGCATTTT.

The chain uses TRBV24-1 and TRBJ1-5; 9 nucleotides line up with TRBD1. Trimming cost V 7 bases and J 8 bases; bases outside gene matches: 14. This CDR3 has 16 residues. Germline V CDR1 and CDR2: KGHDR, SFDVKD. This CDR3 reads CATSPNRGTGFEPQHF. As DNA, the CDR3 is TGTGCCACCAGCCCAAACCGCGGGACAGGGTTCGAGCCCCAGCATTTT.

This sequence joins TRBV19 and TRBJ2-2; D is undetermined. Germline-derived CDR1 and CDR2 are LNHDA and SQIVND (reference sequence). CDR3 length equals 13 residues. Trimming removed 3 bases at V and 6 bases at J, with 8 bases between. In nucleotides, the CDR3 is TGTGCCAGTAGTATTACGGGTTCCGGGGAGCTGTTTTTT. Translation gives CASSITGSGELFF.

The chain links TRBV25-1 to TRBJ1-4, with D possibly being TRBD1 (5 bases). Trimming took off 5 bases at V and 8 bases at J, with 15 bases between the two ends. Germline-derived CDR1 and CDR2 are MGHDK and SYGVNS. CDR3 length: 14 residues. CDR3 region: CASSTGGVGEKLFF. In DNA, the CDR3 is TGTGCCAGCAGTACGGGGGGGGTAGGCGAAAAACTGTTTTTT.

This clone has a single count. The chain carries TRBV5-1 and TRBJ2-1; D not resolved. V was shortened by 0 bases and J by 8 bases, with 12 bases between the two germline ends. The CDR3 has 14 amino acids. Per germline, CDR1 SGHRS and CDR2 YFSETQ. CDR3 amino acids: CASSLVAAEDEQFF. The DNA for the CDR3 is TGCGCCAGCAGCTTGGTTGCGGCCGAAGATGAGCAGTTCTTC.

The V and J genes are TRBV19 and TRBJ1-2; D perhaps matches TRBD1 (5 bases). CDR3 length equals 13 residues. Germline V gives CDR1 LNHDA, CDR2 SQIVND (reference sequence). V lost 7 bases and J 4 bases, leaving 13 bases between the germline ends. The CDR3 DNA reads TGTGCCAGTATAGAGGACGGGGGCTATGGCTACACCTTC. Its protein product is CASIEDGGYGYTF.

V gene TRBV7-2 combines with J gene TRBJ2-5; TRBD2 is a possible D gene (5 bases). CDR1 and CDR2 (germline): SGHTA, FQGNSA. V lost 3 bases and J lost 3, with 8 bases in between. The CDR3 totals 13 residues. CDR3 region: CASSFGEKETQYF. The CDR3, as DNA: TGTGCCAGCAGCTTCGGGGAAAAAGAGACCCAGTACTTC. Complete variable domain (other parts from reference TRBV7-2 and TRBJ2-5): GAGVSQSPSNKVTEKGKDVELRCDPISGHTALYWYRQSLGQGLEFLIYFQGNSAPDKSGLPSDRFSAERTGGSVSTLTIQRTQQEDSAVYLCASSFGEKETQYFGPGTRLLVL.

The chain is built from TRBV5-1 and TRBJ2-1; D is unclear. From germline, CDR1 is SGHRS and CDR2 YFSETQ. CDR3 length: 11 residues. Trimming stripped 4 bases from V and 5 bases from J, with 4 bases between. The CDR3 spells CASSHDNEQFF. The CDR3 DNA reads as TGCGCCAGCAGCCATGACAATGAGCAGTTCTTC.

The J gene is TRBJ2-1, the V gene TRBV19; 8 bases are a match to TRBD2. Trimming took 1 base from V and 9 from J; bases not matched to a gene: 5. This CDR3 is built from 14 residues. Germline CDR1 reads LNHDA; CDR2 reads SQIVND (reference sequence). CDR3 region: CASSIGTSNGEQFF. In nucleotides, the CDR3 is TGTGCCAGTAGTATAGGGACTAGCAACGGTGAGCAGTTCTTC.

Only one count was recorded for this clone. The chain links TRBV29-1 to TRBJ1-4; D is unclear. Germline V gene sequence: CDR1 SQVTM, CDR2 ANQGSEA. CDR3 size: 14 residues. V gave up 0 bases and J gave up 8 bases, with 13 bases separating them. The CDR3, as DNA: TGCAGCGTTGAAGATAGGTATTCGGGGGAAAAACTGTTTTTT. Its translation: CSVEDRYSGEKLFF.